A selection of T cell receptor beta chains follows, all from one sample in a study of blood T cell repertoires in COVID-19. The method was immunoSEQ multiplex PCR; TCRdb's version includes in-frame clones alone and lacks a portion of them. This sample has tens of thousands of clones, with around 86% found just once. Sequences were obtained from peripheral blood. Every receptor here comes from a human donor in a cohort sampled during active COVID-19. Each CDR3 is given with its conserved first and last residue. Each record gives: D gene, J gene, V gene, clone size, CDR3 DNA, CDR3 protein. The D gene is left open where the match is weak. Rows give clone size only sometimes, using once, few, many, or a class for an expanded clone.

>NA|TRBJ1-1|TRBV27|NA
TGTGCCAGCCGCGTTATCGGGGGAATGGACACTGAAGCTTTCTTT
CASRVIGGMDTEAFF
>NA|TRBJ1-2|TRBV28|NA
TGTGCCAGCAGGGGCGCTGCAAGCTACACCTTC
CASRGAASYTF
>NA|TRBJ1-1|TRBV5-1|NA
TGCGCCAGCAGCTTGGATCCAGGCCGGGGCACTGAAGCTTTCTTT
CASSLDPGRGTEAFF
>NA|TRBJ2-1|TRBV27|NA
TGTGCCAGCACCGTACTCGGAGGTGAGCAGTTCTTC
CASTVLGGEQFF
>TRBD1|TRBJ2-3|TRBV27|NA
TGTGCCAGCAGTTCAGGGGGTACGCAGTATTTT
CASSSGGTQYF
>NA|TRBJ2-7|TRBV2|once
TGTGCCAGCAGTGCGGTCTCAAACTACGAGCAGTACTTC
CASSAVSNYEQYF
>NA|TRBJ1-1|TRBV9|NA
TGTGCCAGCAGCGTAGTACGGGTGGCCACTGAAGCTTTCTTT
CASSVVRVATEAFF
>NA|TRBJ1-3|TRBV7-8|NA
TGTGCCAGCAGCGACTACAGGGCAAACACCATATATTTT
CASSDYRANTIYF
>NA|TRBJ1-6|TRBV9|NA
TGTGCCAGCACAGCCCAGGGTGGGGATTCACCCCTCCACTTT
CASTAQGGDSPLHF
>TRBD1|TRBJ2-7|TRBV5-1|NA
TGCGCCAGCTCTGGGGACAGGGGGGCCTACGAGCAGTACTTC
CASSGDRGAYEQYF
>NA|TRBJ1-1|TRBV28|NA
TGTGCCAGCAGTTTACTGTACACTGAAGCTTTCTTT
CASSLLYTEAFF
>NA|TRBJ2-1|TRBV25-1|once
TGTGCCAGCAGTGCAGATAGCCCGAAACGTAATGAGCAGTTCTTC
CASSADSPKRNEQFF
>TRBD1|TRBJ1-1|TRBV29-1|NA
TGCAGCGTTGGCTTGGACAGGGGGCTCGCTGAAGCTTTCTTT
CSVGLDRGLAEAFF
>NA|TRBJ1-1|TRBV11-2|NA
TGTGCCAGCAGCCCCGGCGGGGCAGCCTCCGGTGAAGCTTTCTTT
CASSPGGAASGEAFF
>NA|TRBJ1-6|TRBV7-2|NA
TGTGCCAGCAGGGACAACCGGAATTCACCCCTCCACTTT
CASRDNRNSPLHF
>TRBD1|TRBJ2-7|TRBV4-1|NA
TGCGCCAGCAGCCAAGCATACGCGGGACAGGGGATCTACGAGCAGTACTTC
CASSQAYAGQGIYEQYF
>NA|TRBJ2-1|TRBV5-1|NA
TGCGCCAGCAGCCCCCCGCTGGCAGGCAATGAGCAGTTCTTC
CASSPPLAGNEQFF
>NA|TRBJ2-7|TRBV4-1|NA
TGCGCCAGCAGCCAAGACCCGGAGTTTGTGGCCGAGCAGTACTTC
CASSQDPEFVAEQYF
>TRBD1|TRBJ2-7|TRBV18|NA
TGTGCCAGCTCACCGGGACAGGGATTTTCCTCCGAGCAGTACTTC
CASSPGQGFSSEQYF
>NA|TRBJ2-1|TRBV6-1|NA
TGTGCCAGCAGTGAAGGAGTAGTCAACAATGAGCAGTTCTTC
CASSEGVVNNEQFF
>TRBD2|TRBJ2-7|TRBV4-1|NA
TGCGCCAGCGGTGGGCTGGGGAGGGCAATGAACGAGCAGTACTTC
CASGGLGRAMNEQYF
>NA|TRBJ2-5|TRBV11-3|NA
TGTGCCAGCAGCCCTCGGAGGAGGGAGACCCAGTACTTC
CASSPRRRETQYF
>TRBD1|TRBJ2-1|TRBV28|NA
TGTGCCAGCAGTCCCCCGGACAGGGGCGATGAGCAGTTCTTC
CASSPPDRGDEQFF
>TRBD2|TRBJ2-7|TRBV4-2|NA
TGTGCCAGCAGCCAAACAGCTAGCGGAGACCTCTACGAGCAGTACTTC
CASSQTASGDLYEQYF
>TRBD2|TRBJ2-1|TRBV19|few
TGTGCCAGTAGTATAATCGCTAGCGGGAATGAGCAGTTCTTC
CASSIIASGNEQFF
>TRBD1|TRBJ2-2|TRBV28|NA
TGTGCCAGCAGTCCCTCATCGGGACAGGGAGCCGGGGAGCTGTTTTTT
CASSPSSGQGAGELFF
>NA|TRBJ1-5|TRBV27|NA
TGTGCCAGCAGTTTAGAGGAGAATCAGCCCCAGCATTTT
CASSLEENQPQHF
>NA|TRBJ2-1|TRBV27|NA
TGTGCCAGCGGGGCGGGACGTTGGCAGTTCTTC
CASGAGRWQFF
>TRBD1|TRBJ1-1|TRBV15|NA
TGTGCCACCAGCAGGGGCTTTGGACAGGGCGCCACCTTGAACACTGAAGCTTTCTTT
CATSRGFGQGATLNTEAFF
>TRBD1|TRBJ1-1|TRBV7-2|NA
TGTGCCAGCAGCGGGGGTAGACAGGGTAGGAACACTGAAGCTTTCTTT
CASSGGRQGRNTEAFF
>TRBD2|TRBJ2-1|TRBV27|NA
TGTGCCAGCAGTTCCCGGACTAGCGGGATTGACTACAATGAGCAGTTCTTC
CASSSRTSGIDYNEQFF
>NA|TRBJ2-7|TRBV28|NA
TGTGCCAGCAGTCCCGGGGATTCACTACGAGGGCAGTACTTC
CASSPGDSLRGQYF
>TRBD1|TRBJ2-7|TRBV28|NA
TGTGCCAGCAGTCTGGACAGGAGTCTCTACGAGCAGTACTTC
CASSLDRSLYEQYF
>NA|TRBJ2-1|TRBV27|NA
TGTGCCAGCAGTACCACGACGAGGTACAATGAGCAGTTCTTC
CASSTTTRYNEQFF
>TRBD1|TRBJ2-2|TRBV5-4|NA
TGTGCCAGCAGCCCTGGGACAGCCACACACGGGGAGCTGTTTTTT
CASSPGTATHGELFF
>TRBD2|TRBJ2-7|TRBV9|NA
TGTGCCAGCAGCCCCACTAGCGGGAGAGGCTCCGAGCAGTACTTC
CASSPTSGRGSEQYF
>TRBD2|TRBJ2-1|TRBV5-1|NA
TGCGCCAGCAGCTCGGGACTAGTTGGGACCTACAATGAGCAGTTCTTC
CASSSGLVGTYNEQFF
>TRBD1|TRBJ1-4|TRBV7-2|NA
TGTGCCAGCAGCTCATTCTTGGGACAGCCTGAGTTT
CASSSFLGQPEF
>TRBD1|TRBJ2-5|TRBV5-1|NA
TGCGCCAGCAGACACGGACAGGGGAAGTACCAAGAGACCCAGTACTTC
CASRHGQGKYQETQYF
>NA|TRBJ1-2|TRBV28|NA
TGTGCCAGCAGTTTTTTGGGGGGGCGAAGGTATGGCTACACCTTC
CASSFLGGRRYGYTF
>TRBD1|TRBJ1-1|TRBV2|NA
TGTGCCAGCAGTTACAGGGGGCTGAACACTGAAGCTTTCTTT
CASSYRGLNTEAFF
>NA|TRBJ2-5|TRBV7-3|NA
TGTGCCAGCAGCACACAGGTTGGTCCTCAAGAGACCCAGTACTTC
CASSTQVGPQETQYF
>NA|TRBJ2-7|TRBV28|NA
TGTGCCAGCAGTTTGGTAGGACTTACCTACGAGCAGTACTTC
CASSLVGLTYEQYF
>TRBD1|TRBJ1-2|TRBV24-1|once
TGTGCCACCAGTGACCCCGGACAGGGGAACTATGGCTACACCTTC
CATSDPGQGNYGYTF
>NA|TRBJ1-5|TRBV7-2|NA
TGTGCCAGCAGCTTAGTCAGGAGGGAGCCCCAGCATTTT
CASSLVRREPQHF
>NA|TRBJ2-1|TRBV27|NA
TGTGCCAGCAGCATAGGCGGGGCCGGTGAGCAGTTCTTC
CASSIGGAGEQFF
>TRBD1|TRBJ2-2|TRBV5-1|NA
TGCGCCAGCAGCCCCGGCGACAGGGGAAGACCCGGGGAGCTGTTTTTT
CASSPGDRGRPGELFF